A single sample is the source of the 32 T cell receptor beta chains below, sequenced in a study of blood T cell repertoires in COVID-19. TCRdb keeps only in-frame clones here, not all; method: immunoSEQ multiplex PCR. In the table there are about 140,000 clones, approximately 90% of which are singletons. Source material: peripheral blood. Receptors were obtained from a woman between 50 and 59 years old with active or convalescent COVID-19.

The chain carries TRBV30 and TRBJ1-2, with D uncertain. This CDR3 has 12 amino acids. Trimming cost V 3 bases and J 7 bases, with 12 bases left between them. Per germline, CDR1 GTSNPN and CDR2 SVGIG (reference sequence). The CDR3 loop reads CAWSLPGLGYTF. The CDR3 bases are TGTGCCTGGAGCCTCCCCGGACTTGGCTACACCTTC.

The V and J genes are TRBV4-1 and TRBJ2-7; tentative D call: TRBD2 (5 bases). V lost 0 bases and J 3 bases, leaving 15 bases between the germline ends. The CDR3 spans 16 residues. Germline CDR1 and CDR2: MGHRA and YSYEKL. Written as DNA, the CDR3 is TGCGCCAGCAGCCAAGAAGGAGGTAGCAGACTCTACGAGCAGTACTTC. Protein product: CASSQEGGSRLYEQYF.

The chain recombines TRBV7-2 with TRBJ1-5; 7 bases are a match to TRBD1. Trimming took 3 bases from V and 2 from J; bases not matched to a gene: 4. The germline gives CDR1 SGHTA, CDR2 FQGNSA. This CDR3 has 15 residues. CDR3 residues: CASSLGDSRNQPQHF. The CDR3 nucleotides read TGTGCCAGCAGCTTGGGGGACAGCCGCAATCAGCCCCAGCATTTT.

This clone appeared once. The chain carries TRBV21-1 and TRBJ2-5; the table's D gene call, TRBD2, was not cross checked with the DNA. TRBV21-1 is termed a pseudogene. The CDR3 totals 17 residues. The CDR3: CASSKRRATVTQETQYF. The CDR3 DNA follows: TGTGCCAGCAGCAAACGCCGAGCCACGGTTACTCAAGAGACCCAGTACTTC.

CDR3 sequence: CASSYGLGGVEETQYF. The CDR3 region has the DNA TGTGCCAGCAGTTACGGCTTAGGGGGAGTGGAAGAGACCCAGTACTTC. The gene calls are TRBV6-2 or TRBV6-3 and TRBJ2-5, with a tentative D call TRBD1 (6 bases). The germline CDR1 and CDR2 sequences are MNHEY and SVGEGT. V was pared by 2 bases and J by 3 bases, with 16 bases between. The CDR3 has 16 amino acids.

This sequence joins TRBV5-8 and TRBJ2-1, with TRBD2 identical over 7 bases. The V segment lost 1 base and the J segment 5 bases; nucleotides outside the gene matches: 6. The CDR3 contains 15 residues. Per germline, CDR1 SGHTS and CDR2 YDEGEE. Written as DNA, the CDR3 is TGTGCCAGCAGCTTGATATTGCGGGGGAACAATGAGCAGTTCTTC. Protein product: CASSLILRGNNEQFF.

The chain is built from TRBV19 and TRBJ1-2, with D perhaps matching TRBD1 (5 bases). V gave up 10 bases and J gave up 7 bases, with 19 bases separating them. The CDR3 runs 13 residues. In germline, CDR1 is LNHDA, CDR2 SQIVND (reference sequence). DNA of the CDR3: TGTGCCACCTCCCGGGGGAATTTAGGTGGCTACACCTTC. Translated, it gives CATSRGNLGGYTF. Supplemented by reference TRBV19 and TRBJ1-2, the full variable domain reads DGGITQSPKYLFRKEGQNVTLSCEQNLNHDAMYWYRQDPGQGLRLIYYSQIVNDFQKGDIAEGYSVSREKKESFPLTVTSAQKNPTAFYLCATSRGNLGGYTFGSGTRLTVV.

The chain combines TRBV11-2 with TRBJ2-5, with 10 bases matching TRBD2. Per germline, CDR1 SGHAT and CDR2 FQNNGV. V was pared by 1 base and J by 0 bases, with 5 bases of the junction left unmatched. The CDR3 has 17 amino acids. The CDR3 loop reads CASSLGRTSGYQETQYF. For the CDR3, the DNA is TGTGCCAGCAGCTTAGGAAGGACTAGCGGATACCAAGAGACCCAGTACTTC.

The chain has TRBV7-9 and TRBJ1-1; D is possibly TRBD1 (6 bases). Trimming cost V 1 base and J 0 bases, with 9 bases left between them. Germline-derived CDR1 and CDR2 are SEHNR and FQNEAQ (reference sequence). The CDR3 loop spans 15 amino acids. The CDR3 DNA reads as TGTGCCAGCAGCTTAGATCAGGGGATGAACACTGAAGCTTTCTTT. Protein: CASSLDQGMNTEAFF.

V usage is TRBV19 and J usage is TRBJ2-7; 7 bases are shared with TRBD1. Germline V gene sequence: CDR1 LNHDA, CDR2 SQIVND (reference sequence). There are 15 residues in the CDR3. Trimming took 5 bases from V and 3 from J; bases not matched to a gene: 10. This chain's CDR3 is CASSCRDRDVYEQYF. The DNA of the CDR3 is TGTGCCAGTAGTTGCCGGGACAGAGATGTCTACGAGCAGTACTTC.

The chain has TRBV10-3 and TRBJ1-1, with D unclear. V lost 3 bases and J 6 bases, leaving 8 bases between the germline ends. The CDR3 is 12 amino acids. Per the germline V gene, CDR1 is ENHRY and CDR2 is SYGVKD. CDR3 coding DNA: TGTGCCATCAGTGAATGGAGCGCTGAAGCTTTCTTT. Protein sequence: CAISEWSAEAFF.

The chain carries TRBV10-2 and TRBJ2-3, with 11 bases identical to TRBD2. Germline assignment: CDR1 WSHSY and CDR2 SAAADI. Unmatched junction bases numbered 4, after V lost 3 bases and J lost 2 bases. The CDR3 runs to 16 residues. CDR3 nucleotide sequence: TGCGCCAGCAGTGATGGTAGCGGGGGGGTCACAGATACGCAGTATTTT. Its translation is CASSDGSGGVTDTQYF.

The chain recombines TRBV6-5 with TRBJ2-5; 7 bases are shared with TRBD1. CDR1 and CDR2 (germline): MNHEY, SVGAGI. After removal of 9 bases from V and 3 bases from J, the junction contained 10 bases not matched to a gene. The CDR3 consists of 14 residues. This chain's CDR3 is CASRSGTAEETQYF. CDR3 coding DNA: TGTGCCAGTCGTTCCGGGACAGCGGAAGAGACCCAGTACTTC.

The CDR3 region has the DNA TGCGCCAGCAGCCAAGATCGTTTTTCTAGGGGGCGGACTGAAGCTTTCTTT. Protein sequence: CASSQDRFSRGRTEAFF. The chain recombines TRBV4-1 with TRBJ1-1; 7 nucleotides match TRBD1. Trimming cost V 0 bases and J 5 bases; bases outside gene matches: 12. This CDR3 is 17 amino acids long. Germline-derived CDR1 and CDR2 are MGHRA and YSYEKL.

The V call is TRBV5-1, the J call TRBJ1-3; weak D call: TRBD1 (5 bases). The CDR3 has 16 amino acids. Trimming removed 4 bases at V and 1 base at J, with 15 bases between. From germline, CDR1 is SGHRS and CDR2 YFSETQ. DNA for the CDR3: TGCGCCAGCAGCCCGGCGACAGTACCTTCTGGAAACACCATATATTTT. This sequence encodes CASSPATVPSGNTIYF.

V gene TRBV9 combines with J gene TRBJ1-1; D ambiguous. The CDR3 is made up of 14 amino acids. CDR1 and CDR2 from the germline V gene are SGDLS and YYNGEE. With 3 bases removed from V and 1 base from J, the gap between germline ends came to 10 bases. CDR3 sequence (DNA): TGTGCCAGCAGCGCAGGCCTATGGAACACTGAAGCTTTCTTT. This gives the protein CASSAGLWNTEAFF.

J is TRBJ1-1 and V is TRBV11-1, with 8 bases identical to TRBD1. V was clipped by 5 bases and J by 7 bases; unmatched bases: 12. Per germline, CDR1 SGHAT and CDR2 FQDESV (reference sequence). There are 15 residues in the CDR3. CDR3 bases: TGTGCCAGCAGCATCGATAGGACAGGGCTTGGTGAAGCTTTCTTT. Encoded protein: CASSIDRTGLGEAFF.

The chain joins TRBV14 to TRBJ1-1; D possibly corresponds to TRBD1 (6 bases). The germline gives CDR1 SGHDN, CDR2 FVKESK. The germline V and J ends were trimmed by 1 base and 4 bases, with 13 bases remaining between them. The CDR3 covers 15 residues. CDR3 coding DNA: TGTGCCAGCAGCCAAGTACAGGGAAGGGGCACTGAAGCTTTCTTT. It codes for CASSQVQGRGTEAFF.

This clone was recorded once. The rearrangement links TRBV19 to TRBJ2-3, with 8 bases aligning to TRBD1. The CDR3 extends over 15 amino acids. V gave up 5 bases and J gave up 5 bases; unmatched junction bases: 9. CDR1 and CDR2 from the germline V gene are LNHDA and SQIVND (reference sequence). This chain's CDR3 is CASSPRTGLGDTQYF. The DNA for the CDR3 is TGTGCCAGTAGTCCCCGGACAGGGCTGGGAGATACGCAGTATTTT. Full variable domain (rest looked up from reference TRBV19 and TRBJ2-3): DGGITQSPKYLFRKEGQNVTLSCEQNLNHDAMYWYRQDPGQGLRLIYYSQIVNDFQKGDIAEGYSVSREKKESFPLTVTSAQKNPTAFYLCASSPRTGLGDTQYFGPGTRLTVL.

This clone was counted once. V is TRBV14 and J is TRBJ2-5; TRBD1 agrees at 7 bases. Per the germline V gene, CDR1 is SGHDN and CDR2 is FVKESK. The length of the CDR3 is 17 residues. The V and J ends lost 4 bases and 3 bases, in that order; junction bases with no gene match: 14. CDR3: CASSLLLGQPNKETQYF. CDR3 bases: TGTGCCAGCAGCCTCCTTTTGGGACAGCCAAACAAAGAGACCCAGTACTTC.

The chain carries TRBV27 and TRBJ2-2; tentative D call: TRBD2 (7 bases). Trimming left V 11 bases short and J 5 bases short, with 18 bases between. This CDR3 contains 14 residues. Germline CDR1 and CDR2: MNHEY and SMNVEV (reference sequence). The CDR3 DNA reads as TGTGCCGCTCGATGGGGGGGCCGAACCGGGGAGCTGTTTTTT. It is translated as CAARWGGRTGELFF.

CDR3 in amino acids: CASRGQGAGELFF. The CDR3 DNA follows: TGTGCCAGCAGGGGACAGGGGGCAGGGGAGCTGTTTTTT. The rearrangement links TRBV9 to TRBJ2-2; 12 nucleotides match TRBD1. This CDR3 region has 13 residues. Germline V CDR1 and CDR2: SGDLS, YYNGEE. The trim removed 5 bases at V and 8 bases at J, leaving 1 base unmatched.

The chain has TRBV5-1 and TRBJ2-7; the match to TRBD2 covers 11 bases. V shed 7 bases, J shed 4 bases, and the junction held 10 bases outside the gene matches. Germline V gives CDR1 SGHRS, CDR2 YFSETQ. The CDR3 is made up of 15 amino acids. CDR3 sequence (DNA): TGCGCCAGCGGCGATCCGACTAGCGGGGTATACGAGCAGTACTTC. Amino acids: CASGDPTSGVYEQYF.

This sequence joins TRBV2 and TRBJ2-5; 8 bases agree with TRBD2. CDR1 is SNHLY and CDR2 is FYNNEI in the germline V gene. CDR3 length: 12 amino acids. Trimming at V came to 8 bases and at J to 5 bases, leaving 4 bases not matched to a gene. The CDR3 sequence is CASASGGETQYF. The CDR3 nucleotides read TGTGCCAGCGCAAGCGGGGGCGAGACCCAGTACTTC.

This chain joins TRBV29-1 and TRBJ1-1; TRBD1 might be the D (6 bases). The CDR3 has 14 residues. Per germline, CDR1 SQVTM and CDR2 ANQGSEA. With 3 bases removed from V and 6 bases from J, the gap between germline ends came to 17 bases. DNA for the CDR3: TGCAGCGTTGATCCGGGACACCGGGCGGCTGAAGCTTTCTTT. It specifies CSVDPGHRAAEAFF.

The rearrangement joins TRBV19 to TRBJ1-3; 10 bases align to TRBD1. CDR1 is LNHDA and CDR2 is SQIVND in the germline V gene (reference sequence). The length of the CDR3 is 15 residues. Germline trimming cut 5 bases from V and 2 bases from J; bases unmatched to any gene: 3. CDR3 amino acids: CASSPGTGAGNTIYF. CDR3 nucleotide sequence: TGTGCCAGTAGTCCCGGGACAGGGGCTGGAAACACCATATATTTT. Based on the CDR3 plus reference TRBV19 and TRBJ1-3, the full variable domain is DGGITQSPKYLFRKEGQNVTLSCEQNLNHDAMYWYRQDPGQGLRLIYYSQIVNDFQKGDIAEGYSVSREKKESFPLTVTSAQKNPTAFYLCASSPGTGAGNTIYFGEGSWLTVV.

The CDR3 sequence is CASSQSGDSVDGYTF. The DNA of the CDR3 is TGCGCCAGCAGTCAATCGGGGGACAGTGTTGATGGCTACACCTTC. This chain connects TRBV23-1 to TRBJ1-2; TRBD1 matches 7 bases. TRBV23-1 falls under the ORF class, with uncertain function. The CDR3 length is 15 residues. The ends lost 0 bases at V and 6 bases at J; junction bases unmatched: 7.

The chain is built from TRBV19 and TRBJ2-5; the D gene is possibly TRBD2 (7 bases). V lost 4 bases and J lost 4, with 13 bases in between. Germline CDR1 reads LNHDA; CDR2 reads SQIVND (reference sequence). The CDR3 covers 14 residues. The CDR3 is CASSKGGSGETQYF. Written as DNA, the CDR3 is TGTGCCAGTAGTAAGGGGGGGAGCGGAGAGACCCAGTACTTC.

The CDR3 DNA reads TGTGCCAGCAGCTTAGCAGGGTCCCCGAACACTGAAGCTTTCTTT. Translation gives CASSLAGSPNTEAFF. V usage is TRBV13 and J usage is TRBJ1-1, with D possibly TRBD1 on 5 matching bases. Trimming took 1 base from V and 1 from J, leaving 10 bases between them. CDR1 and CDR2 (germline): PRHDT, FYEKMQ (reference sequence). There are 15 residues in the CDR3.

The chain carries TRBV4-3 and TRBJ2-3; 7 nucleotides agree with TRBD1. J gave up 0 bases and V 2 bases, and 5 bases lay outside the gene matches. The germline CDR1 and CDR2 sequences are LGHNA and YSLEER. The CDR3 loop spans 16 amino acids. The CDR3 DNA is TGCGCCAGCAGCCAATCAACAGGGGCTAGCACAGATACGCAGTATTTT. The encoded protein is CASSQSTGASTDTQYF.

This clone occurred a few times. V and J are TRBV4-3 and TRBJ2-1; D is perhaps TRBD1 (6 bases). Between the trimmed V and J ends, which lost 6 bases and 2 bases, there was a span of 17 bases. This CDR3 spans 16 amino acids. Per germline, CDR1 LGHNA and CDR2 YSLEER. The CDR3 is CASSKGQSSTYNEQFF. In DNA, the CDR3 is TGCGCCAGCAGTAAAGGACAGTCTTCAACCTACAATGAGCAGTTCTTC.

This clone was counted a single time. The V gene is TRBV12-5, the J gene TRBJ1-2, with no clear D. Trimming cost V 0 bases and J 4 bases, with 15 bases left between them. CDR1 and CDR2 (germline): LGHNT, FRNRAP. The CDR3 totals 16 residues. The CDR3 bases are TGTGCTAGTGGTTTGGTATCGCTAGGCGTGACCTATGGCTACACCTTC. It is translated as CASGLVSLGVTYGYTF.